This T cell receptor beta chain was recovered during a study of identical twins. This clonotype was counted many times. V gave up 3 bases and J gave up 6 bases; unmatched junction bases: 8. This CDR3 has 15 residues. CDR1 is SGHRS and CDR2 is YFSETQ in the germline V gene. TCRdb recomputed calls from the 5' RACE reads with MiXCR, one row per CDR3 protein. Here the sample spans about 220,000 distinct CDR3 sequences, around 8% being singletons. These same data were also listed under a study on yellow fever vaccine responses in identical twins.

Sequencing was done on a sample of memory (CD45RO+) T cells sorted from blood. V gene TRBV5-1 combines with J gene TRBJ2-1, with 8 nucleotides matching TRBD2. The receptor's source is a woman aged 18-29 years in good health. The CDR3 loop is CASSSSHGGANEQFF. In DNA form, the CDR3 reads TGCGCCAGCAGCTCGTCCCACGGGGGGGCCAATGAGCAGTTCTTC.